This entry is about one T cell receptor (beta chain). As yet, its antigen is unknown. The junction and the germline gene differ at one end; a read error may be behind it. Germline V gene data show CDR1 as MGHRA and CDR2 as YSYEKL. The CDR3 length is 12 residues. This entry belongs to a study of cytomegalovirus exposure and HLA in healthy donors. Whole-study findings and limits: TCR clusters originating in the first cohort tended to co-occur in the roughly 120 validation repertoires, according to a later analysis. Reported results showed that the classifier diagnosed cytomegalovirus status with high specificity and sensitivity.

TCRdb's table, derived via immunoSEQ multiplex PCR, lists solely in-frame clones and lacks some. The table includes 110,000 or so clones, about 94% detected once. The genes are TRBV4-1 and TRBJ2-1; weak D call: TRBD1 (5 bases). This clonotype was obtained from a young woman in good health and CMV-seronegative. The sequenced material came from PBMCs. In DNA, the CDR3 is TGCGCCAGCAGCCTCCTGGACAACGAGCAGTTCTTC. Residues: CASSLLDNEQFF.